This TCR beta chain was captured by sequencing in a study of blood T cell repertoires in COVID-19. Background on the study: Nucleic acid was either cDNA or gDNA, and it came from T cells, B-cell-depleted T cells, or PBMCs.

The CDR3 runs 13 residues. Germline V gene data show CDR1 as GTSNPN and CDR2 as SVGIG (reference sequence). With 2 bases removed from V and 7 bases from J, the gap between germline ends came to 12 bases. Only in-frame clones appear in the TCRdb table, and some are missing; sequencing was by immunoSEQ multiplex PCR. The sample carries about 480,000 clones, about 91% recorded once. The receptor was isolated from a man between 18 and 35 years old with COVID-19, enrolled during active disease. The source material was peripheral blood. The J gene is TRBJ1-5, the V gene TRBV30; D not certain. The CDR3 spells CAWSTSELQPQHF. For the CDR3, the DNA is TGTGCCTGGAGTACATCGGAGCTCCAGCCCCAGCATTTT.